Shown below are 28 T cell receptor beta chains from a single sample sequenced in a study of shared clonotypes between healthy human individuals. Profiled with immunoSEQ multiplex PCR; TCRdb holds only in-frame clones, not every one. The sample has approximately 710,000 clones, 90% seen once; the top ten hold about 34%. Input material: memory CD8+ T cells from PBMCs. Subset described: CD45RO+ cells pooled with CCR7-negative TemRA cells. These receptors originate from a man aged 18 to 29 in good health. Some clones in this sample may be carry-over from other donors' samples.

J is TRBJ2-5 and V is TRBV29-1; a possible D gene is TRBD1 (5 bases). V lost 5 bases, J lost 7 bases, and 11 bases lay in between. The CDR3 extends over 11 amino acids. Germline V gene sequence: CDR1 SQVTM, CDR2 ANQGSEA. CDR3 in DNA: TGCAGCGTTCGCAGGGAAGGGACCCAGTACTTC. This translates into CSVRREGTQYF.

The V and J genes are TRBV7-9 and TRBJ1-5; possibly TRBD1 for D (6 bases). The germline V gene has CDR1 SEHNR and CDR2 FQNEAQ (reference sequence). The CDR3 contains 15 residues. Trimming shortened V by 1 base and J by 5 bases, and 12 bases separated the two germline ends. CDR3 DNA sequence: TGTGCCAGCAGCTTAGTTGGGGCAGGGGATCAGCCCCAGCATTTT. Its protein is CASSLVGAGDQPQHF.

The chain joins TRBV9 to TRBJ2-5, with D possibly being TRBD1 (6 bases). The CDR3 sequence is 12 residues long. The V gene lost 4 bases and the J gene lost 12 bases, with 16 bases spanning the gap. The germline CDR1 and CDR2 sequences are SGDLS and YYNGEE. CDR3 DNA: TGTGCCAGCAGCCCACCCGACAGGTTTAAGTACTTC. Protein sequence: CASSPPDRFKYF.

CDR3 sequence (DNA): TGTGCCAGTACCGACATGACAGCGACTAATGAAAAACTGTTTTTT. This gives the protein CASTDMTATNEKLFF. V is TRBV19 and J is TRBJ1-4, with TRBD1 as a possible D gene (5 bases). The germline V gene has CDR1 LNHDA and CDR2 SQIVND (reference sequence). The CDR3 loop spans 15 amino acids. V shed 7 bases and J shed 2 bases, with 14 bases lying between them.

This clone is a singleton in its sample. The genes are TRBV6-6 and TRBJ2-1; D is uncertain. This CDR3 is 14 amino acids long. V lost 5 bases, J lost 6 bases, and 14 bases lay in between. Per germline, CDR1 MNHNY and CDR2 SVGAGI (reference sequence). CDR3 sequence reads: CASSLPVATNEQFF. CDR3 bases: TGTGCCAGCAGTCTCCCCGTGGCTACCAATGAGCAGTTCTTC.

This clone was seen just once. The V and J genes are TRBV29-1 and TRBJ2-1; D may be TRBD2 (6 bases). The CDR3 totals 13 residues. Germline values: CDR1 SQVTM, CDR2 ANQGSEA. V was cut by 8 bases and J by 7 bases, with 18 bases left in between. This CDR3 is CSFSAGLGNEQFF. The CDR3 region has the DNA TGCAGCTTCTCGGCGGGACTGGGAAATGAGCAGTTCTTC.

V usage is TRBV6-5 and J usage is TRBJ2-2, with TRBD1 identical over 7 bases. The trim removed 7 bases at V and 1 base at J, leaving 3 bases unmatched. The length of the CDR3 is 14 residues. Germline V gene data show CDR1 as MNHEY and CDR2 as SVGAGI. This CDR3 is CASKQGRNTGELFF. CDR3 coding DNA: TGTGCCAGCAAACAGGGGAGGAACACCGGGGAGCTGTTTTTT.

The V and J genes are TRBV28 and TRBJ2-5; D is unresolved. The V end was cut by 7 bases, the J end by 0 bases, with 9 bases between. Germline V lookup: CDR1 MDHEN, CDR2 SYDVKM. This CDR3 region has 13 residues. The CDR3 DNA reads TGTGCCAGCACCCTGAGGTACCAAGAGACCCAGTACTTC. Translating it yields CASTLRYQETQYF. Drawing the rest from reference TRBV28 and TRBJ2-5, the complete variable domain is DVKVTQSSRYLVKRTGEKVFLECVQDMDHENMFWYRQDPGLGLRLIYFSYDVKMKEKGDIPEGYSVSREKKERFSLILESASTNQTSMYLCASTLRYQETQYFGPGTRLLVL.

The V gene is TRBV19, the J gene TRBJ2-5, with D unclear. Trimming removed 1 base from V and 2 bases from J, with 8 bases in between. The CDR3 spans 14 residues. In germline, CDR1 is LNHDA, CDR2 SQIVND (reference sequence). CDR3 sequence (DNA): TGTGCCAGTAGTATAGTCCCGATGCAAGAGACCCAGTACTTC. Translation gives CASSIVPMQETQYF.

V gene TRBV5-1 combines with J gene TRBJ2-1; 15 nucleotides agree with TRBD2. Looked up from germline, CDR1 is SGHRS and CDR2 is YFSETQ. The V gene end was trimmed by 4 bases and the J gene end by 1 base; junction bases not matched to a gene: 21. The CDR3 totals 23 residues. The CDR3: CASSPLGPGRPGLAGGSYNEQFF. The CDR3, as DNA: TGCGCCAGCAGCCCGCTGGGCCCCGGGAGGCCGGGACTAGCGGGAGGTTCCTACAATGAGCAGTTCTTC.

The V and J genes are TRBV19 and TRBJ2-1; D may be TRBD2 (5 bases). The CDR3 runs 14 residues. V lost 3 bases and J 7 bases, leaving 13 bases between the germline ends. Germline V gene data show CDR1 as LNHDA and CDR2 as SQIVND (reference sequence). The CDR3 bases are TGTGCCAGTAGTATCTCGGGGAATACAAATGAGCAGTTCTTC. Protein product: CASSISGNTNEQFF.

The V gene is TRBV28, the J gene TRBJ2-5, with D perhaps matching TRBD1 (5 bases). Trimming cost V 2 bases and J 2 bases, with 15 bases left between them. The length of the CDR3 is 16 residues. Germline V gene lookup returns CDR1 MDHEN and CDR2 SYDVKM. DNA of the CDR3: TGTGCCAGCAGTTTACGAATAAGACAGCTACAAGAGACCCAGTACTTC. Translating it yields CASSLRIRQLQETQYF. The complete variable domain, with remaining parts taken from reference TRBV28 and TRBJ2-5, reads DVKVTQSSRYLVKRTGEKVFLECVQDMDHENMFWYRQDPGLGLRLIYFSYDVKMKEKGDIPEGYSVSREKKERFSLILESASTNQTSMYLCASSLRIRQLQETQYFGPGTRLLVL.

The chain links TRBV28 to TRBJ2-7; D unresolved. Germline V gives CDR1 MDHEN, CDR2 SYDVKM. Trimming removed 3 bases from V and 6 bases from J, with 12 bases in between. This CDR3 is 13 amino acids long. CDR3 in amino acids: CASSLGESVEQYF. The CDR3 DNA reads TGTGCCAGCAGTTTGGGTGAGTCAGTCGAGCAGTACTTC.

The chain combines TRBV28 with TRBJ1-1; tentative D call: TRBD1 (6 bases). Per the germline V gene, CDR1 is MDHEN and CDR2 is SYDVKM. Trimming removed 6 bases at V and 2 bases at J, with 19 bases between. CDR3 length: 16 amino acids. Here the CDR3 DNA reads TGTGCCAGCAGCCAAAGGGGGGGCATGGTAAACACTGAAGCTTTCTTT. Its protein product is CASSQRGGMVNTEAFF.

As for this clone: Different DNA sequences within this sample yield the same CDR3. V is TRBV2 and J is TRBJ2-3; D not resolved. Trimming took 4 bases from V and 0 from J, leaving 2 bases between them. The CDR3 is 12 residues long. The germline V gene has CDR1 SNHLY and CDR2 FYNNEI. The CDR3 here is CASSASTDTQYF. The DNA for the CDR3 is TGTGCCAGCAGTGCGAGCACAGATACGCAGTATTTT.

The rearrangement joins TRBV7-9 to TRBJ2-2; the match to TRBD1 covers 9 bases. This CDR3 spans 15 amino acids. The trim removed 1 base at V and 3 bases at J, leaving 0 bases unmatched. Germline assignment: CDR1 SEHNR and CDR2 FQNEAQ (reference sequence). The CDR3 protein is CASSLGTGDTGELFF. The CDR3 DNA follows: TGTGCCAGCAGCTTAGGGACAGGGGACACCGGGGAGCTGTTTTTT.

This rearrangement joins TRBV5-1 to TRBJ2-5, with D possibly being TRBD1 or TRBD2 (6 bases each). The germline V gene encodes CDR1 SGHRS and CDR2 YFSETQ. V was clipped by 1 base and J by 6 bases, with 10 bases between them. The CDR3 spans 13 residues. CDR3 sequence: CASSLKGGQTQYF. The CDR3 DNA reads as TGCGCCAGCAGCTTGAAGGGGGGTCAGACCCAGTACTTC.

The V gene is TRBV7-2, the J gene TRBJ2-3; a weak D match, TRBD2 (6 bases). The V end lost 0 bases, the J end lost 1 base, and 14 bases lay between the germline ends. The length of the CDR3 is 17 residues. Germline CDR1 is SGHTA and CDR2 is FQGNSA. CDR3 sequence reads: CASSLAPGGPRTDTQYF. CDR3 nucleotides: TGTGCCAGCAGCTTAGCGCCAGGAGGGCCGCGCACAGATACGCAGTATTTT.

The chain recombines TRBV7-8 with TRBJ1-2; D not certain. The CDR3 has 14 residues. Trimming removed 5 bases at V and 7 bases at J, with 17 bases between. From germline, CDR1 is SGHVS and CDR2 FQNEAQ. The CDR3 spells CASSPAEAGPGYTF. In DNA form, the CDR3 reads TGTGCCAGCAGCCCCGCCGAAGCAGGCCCTGGCTACACCTTC.

This chain connects TRBV27 to TRBJ2-7; 8 nucleotides match TRBD1. V was clipped by 8 bases and J by 0 bases; unmatched bases: 9. The CDR3 spans 15 residues. The germline CDR1 and CDR2 sequences are MNHEY and SMNVEV (reference sequence). The CDR3 region is CASGDRGSSSYEQYF. The CDR3 bases are TGTGCCAGCGGAGACAGGGGCAGTAGCTCCTACGAGCAGTACTTC.

This clone showed up just a few times. The rearrangement uses TRBV19 and TRBJ2-1; D call uncertain. V lost 4 bases, J lost 8 bases, and 12 bases lay in between. Germline V gene lookup returns CDR1 LNHDA and CDR2 SQIVND (reference sequence). CDR3 length equals 13 residues. The CDR3: CASSSGWAHEQFF. Written as DNA, the CDR3 is TGTGCCAGTAGTAGCGGTTGGGCCCATGAGCAGTTCTTC.

This chain links TRBV27 with TRBJ1-1; unclear D gene. In germline, CDR1 is MNHEY, CDR2 SMNVEV (reference sequence). The CDR3 extends over 13 amino acids. Trimming shortened V by 4 bases and J by 1 base, and 7 bases separated the two germline ends. CDR3 bases: TGTGCCAGCAGTTGGGCAGGGAACACTGAAGCTTTCTTT. It is translated as CASSWAGNTEAFF.

The chain joins TRBV27 to TRBJ1-6, with D perhaps TRBD1 (5 bases). V gave up 5 bases and J gave up 9 bases, with 23 bases separating them. The CDR3 has 17 residues. CDR1 and CDR2 (germline): MNHEY, SMNVEV (reference sequence). CDR3 nucleotides: TGTGCCAGCAGTACGATGGACTGGGGACGCGCAAGTTCACCCCTCCACTTT. Its translation is CASSTMDWGRASSPLHF.

This chain uses TRBV7-2 with TRBJ2-7; D gene uncertain. Trimming stripped 5 bases from V and 5 bases from J, with 22 bases between. CDR3 length equals 16 residues. Germline-derived CDR1 and CDR2 are SGHTA and FQGNSA. The CDR3 here is CASSLSLELPSHEQYF. CDR3 DNA sequence: TGTGCCAGCAGCCTCTCCCTCGAGCTCCCTTCCCACGAGCAGTACTTC.

The chain uses TRBV2 and TRBJ2-5; TRBD2 might be the D (6 bases). This CDR3 has 12 residues. The germline V and J ends were trimmed by 9 bases and 2 bases, with 10 bases remaining between them. The germline V gene has CDR1 SNHLY and CDR2 FYNNEI. CDR3 amino acids: CARLTSQETQYF. CDR3 DNA: TGTGCCAGGCTGACTAGTCAAGAGACCCAGTACTTC. The full variable domain, rest sourced from reference TRBV2 and TRBJ2-5, is EPEVTQTPSHQVTQMGQEVILRCVPISNHLYFYWYRQILGQKVEFLVSFYNNEISEKSEIFDDQFSVERPDGSNFTLKIRSTKLEDSAMYFCARLTSQETQYFGPGTRLLVL.

This clone has only a few counts. The J gene is TRBJ2-7, the V gene TRBV30, with TRBD2 matching over 8 bases. The CDR3 spans 15 residues. Per the germline V gene, CDR1 is GTSNPN and CDR2 is SVGIG (reference sequence). With 1 base clipped from V and 7 bases from J, the junction kept 12 bases outside the gene matches. CDR3 in amino acids: CAWSGAGLESGEQYF. The CDR3 DNA is TGTGCCTGGAGTGGAGCGGGACTAGAGAGTGGTGAGCAGTACTTC.

Written as DNA, the CDR3 is TGTGCCAGCAGCGTAGGGACAGCCACCGGGGAGCTGTTTTTT. Translation gives CASSVGTATGELFF. The V gene is TRBV9, the J gene TRBJ2-2; possible D gene TRBD1, 6 bases. The CDR3 spans 14 residues. Trimming took 0 bases from V and 4 from J, leaving 7 bases between them. CDR1 and CDR2 (germline): SGDLS, YYNGEE.

This clone appeared a few times. The chain couples TRBV6-1 to TRBJ1-2; D may be TRBD1 (5 bases). Germline V lookup: CDR1 MNHNS, CDR2 SASEGT. This CDR3 is 15 amino acids long. V gave up 1 base and J gave up 7 bases, with 16 bases separating them. The CDR3 sequence is CASSEVLVGVGGYTF. DNA for the CDR3: TGTGCCAGCAGTGAAGTTTTAGTGGGGGTGGGTGGCTACACCTTC.